Below are 12 T cell receptor beta chains sequenced from a single sample in a study of control samples from healthy donors and cancer patients. Sequencing used immunoSEQ multiplex PCR; TCRdb keeps in-frame clones, though not all of them. In the table there are tens of thousands of clones, approximately 84% of which are singletons. Sequencing was carried out using PBMCs. The receptors derive from a man between 65 and 80 years old with lung cancer.

The gene calls are TRBV2 and TRBJ1-6, with a possible D match to TRBD1 (5 bases). The CDR3 totals 14 residues. Germline CDR1 reads SNHLY; CDR2 reads FYNNEI. The V gene lost 3 bases and the J gene lost 5 bases, with 8 bases spanning the gap. CDR3 bases: TGTGCCAGCAGTGAGGGGCAGAATAATTCACCCCTCCACTTT. Translation gives CASSEGQNNSPLHF. Supplemented by reference TRBV2 and TRBJ1-6, the full variable domain reads EPEVTQTPSHQVTQMGQEVILRCVPISNHLYFYWYRQILGQKVEFLVSFYNNEISEKSEIFDDQFSVERPDGSNFTLKIRSTKLEDSAMYFCASSEGQNNSPLHFGNGTRLTVT.

This chain connects TRBV30 to TRBJ2-7; 7 nucleotides match TRBD1. The CDR3 is made up of 15 amino acids. CDR1 is GTSNPN and CDR2 is SVGIG in the germline V gene (reference sequence). The ends lost 3 bases at V and 7 bases at J; junction bases unmatched: 15. This CDR3 is CAWRGAGTVLSEQYF. The CDR3 nucleotides read TGTGCCTGGAGGGGAGCCGGGACAGTCCTTTCGGAGCAGTACTTC.

The genes are TRBV7-3 and TRBJ2-5; TRBD2 agrees at 11 bases. The CDR3 length is 15 residues. J lost 5 bases, V lost 5 bases, and 7 bases had no gene match. Per the germline V gene, CDR1 is SGHTA and CDR2 is FQGTGA. The CDR3 is CASSVLAGGPETQYF. DNA of the CDR3: TGTGCCAGCAGCGTCTTAGCGGGGGGGCCGGAGACCCAGTACTTC.

The CDR3 loop reads CASSPRTGNTEAFF. In DNA, the CDR3 is TGTGCCAGCTCACCAAGGACAGGTAACACTGAAGCTTTCTTT. The chain joins TRBV18 to TRBJ1-1, with 7 bases aligning to TRBD1. Trimming cost V 2 bases and J 2 bases; bases outside gene matches: 2. The CDR3 spans 14 residues. Germline values: CDR1 KGHSH, CDR2 LQKENI.

The chain joins TRBV27 to TRBJ2-7, with D possibly matching TRBD1 (6 bases). The length of the CDR3 is 15 residues. Trimming left V 0 bases short and J 1 base short, with 10 bases between. Germline loops: CDR1 MNHEY, CDR2 SMNVEV (reference sequence). The CDR3 loop is CASSLSTGSSYEQYF. CDR3 nucleotides: TGTGCCAGCAGTTTATCGACAGGAAGTTCCTACGAGCAGTACTTC.

The table lists this clone with a count of one. This chain links TRBV19 with TRBJ1-2, with D hard to call. V lost 6 bases and J 6 bases, leaving 20 bases between the germline ends. Germline CDR1 is LNHDA and CDR2 is SQIVND (reference sequence). This CDR3 spans 15 amino acids. The DNA for the CDR3 is TGTGCCAGTAGACCCTACCAGGCCCTATGGGATGGCTACACCTTC. Protein sequence: CASRPYQALWDGYTF.

The CDR3 DNA sequence: TGTGCCAGCAGCGCATCCGCTTTACAGGGCTATGAAAAACTGTTTTTT. Encoded protein: CASSASALQGYEKLFF. The V and J genes are TRBV7-2 and TRBJ1-4; the D gene is possibly TRBD1 (6 bases). The V and J ends lost 5 bases and 6 bases respectively, with 19 bases between them. The CDR3 sequence is 16 residues long. CDR1 is SGHTA and CDR2 is FQGNSA in the germline V gene.

By its share, this clone is medium-sized (0.01 to 0.1%). This chain uses TRBV13 with TRBJ2-1; 10 nucleotides match TRBD2. The germline V gene encodes CDR1 PRHDT and CDR2 FYEKMQ (reference sequence). J lost 6 bases, V lost 5 bases, and 10 bases had no gene match. The CDR3 is made up of 16 amino acids. The DNA of the CDR3 is TGTGCCAGCAGCCGCTCTAGGAGCGGGGGGGCCAATGAGCAGTTCTTC. It is translated as CASSRSRSGGANEQFF. Based on the CDR3 plus reference TRBV13 and TRBJ2-1, the full variable domain is AAGVIQSPRHLIKEKRETATLKCYPIPRHDTVYWYQQGPGQDPQFLISFYEKMQSDKGSIPDRFSAQQFSDYHSELNMSSLELGDSALYFCASSRSRSGGANEQFFGPGTRLTVL.

This sequence joins TRBV4-1 and TRBJ2-3; D is ambiguous. Germline-derived CDR1 and CDR2 are MGHRA and YSYEKL. V lost 3 bases and J lost 0, with 7 bases in between. This CDR3 is built from 14 residues. CDR3 amino acids: CASSHQQSTDTQYF. CDR3 DNA sequence: TGCGCCAGCAGCCATCAGCAGAGCACAGATACGCAGTATTTT.

This clone was seen once. This chain uses TRBV9 with TRBJ2-3; D remains unclear. There are 11 residues in the CDR3. The germline V and J ends were trimmed by 0 bases and 6 bases, with 2 bases remaining between them. CDR1 SGDLS and CDR2 YYNGEE come from the germline V gene. CDR3 sequence reads: CASSVEDTQYF. CDR3 sequence (DNA): TGTGCCAGCAGCGTAGAGGATACGCAGTATTTT.

The genes are TRBV20-1 and TRBJ2-7; D is unresolved. The CDR3 covers 13 residues. CDR1 and CDR2 (germline): DFQATT, SNEGSKA (reference sequence). V lost 3 bases to trimming and J lost 2 bases, with 11 bases between them. CDR3 residues: CSASDRPPYEQYF. CDR3 coding DNA: TGCAGTGCTAGTGATCGGCCACCCTACGAGCAGTACTTC.

This clone was counted a single time. The V gene is TRBV3-1 (or the pseudogene TRBV3-2), the J gene TRBJ2-2; D unclear. Germline CDR1 and CDR2: LGHDT and YNNKEL (reference sequence). There are 12 residues in the CDR3. Trimming took 1 base from V and 6 from J, leaving 3 bases between them. For the CDR3, the DNA is TGTGCCAGCAGCCAAGCGCCCGGGGAGCTGTTTTTT. This gives the protein CASSQAPGELFF.